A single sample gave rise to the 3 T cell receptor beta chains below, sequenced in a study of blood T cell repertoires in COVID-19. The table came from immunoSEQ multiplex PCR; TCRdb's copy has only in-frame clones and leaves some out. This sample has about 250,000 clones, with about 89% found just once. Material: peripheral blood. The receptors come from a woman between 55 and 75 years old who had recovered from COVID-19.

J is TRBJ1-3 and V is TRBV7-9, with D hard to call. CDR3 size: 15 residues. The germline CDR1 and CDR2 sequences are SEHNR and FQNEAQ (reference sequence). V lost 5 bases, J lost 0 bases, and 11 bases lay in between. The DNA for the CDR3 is TGTGCCAGCAGCCGGACTGCTTTCTCTGGAAACACCATATATTTT. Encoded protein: CASSRTAFSGNTIYF.

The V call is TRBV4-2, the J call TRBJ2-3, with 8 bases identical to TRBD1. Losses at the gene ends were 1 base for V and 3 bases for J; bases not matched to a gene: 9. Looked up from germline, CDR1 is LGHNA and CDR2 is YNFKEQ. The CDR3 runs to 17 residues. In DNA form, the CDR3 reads TGTGCCAGCAGCCAAGTGGCAGGGGGCAGTGGAACAGATACGCAGTATTTT. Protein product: CASSQVAGGSGTDTQYF.

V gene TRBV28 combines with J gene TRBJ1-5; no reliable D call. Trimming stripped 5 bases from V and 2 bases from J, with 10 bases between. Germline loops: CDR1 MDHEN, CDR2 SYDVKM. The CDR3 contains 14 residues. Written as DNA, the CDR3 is TGTGCCAGCAGTGCGGGGTGGGGCAATCAGCCCCAGCATTTT. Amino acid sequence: CASSAGWGNQPQHF.